This T cell receptor (beta chain) was observed in a study of glioma-infiltrating T cells. Whole-study findings and limits: Above-expected tissue-blood divergence occurred in all gliomas, most in low-grade ones.

Amplification of TCR alpha and beta CDR3 regions from RNA used iRepertoire nested multiplex PCR. Tissue mRNA or PBMC total RNA, 100-400 ng, went into one-step reverse transcription and amplification. Via MiXCR, TCRdb re-called the multiplex PCR reads, giving one row per CDR3 protein. The table shows over 100,000 distinct CDR3 sequences, with 25% occurring only once. Concerning this clonotype: Its target is unknown. Relative to the germline gene, one junction end is altered; a read error may explain this.

This sequence originates from a human donor with low-grade glioma or glioblastoma, undergoing nonglioma brain surgery, or in good health (not recorded which). Sequenced input: glioma tissue, nonneoplastic brain tissue, or PBMCs (not recorded which).

In nucleotides, the CDR3 is TGTGCCACCGAGGCGTGGGACTCCTGCAATGAGCAGTTCTTC. Translating it yields CATEAWDSCNEQFF. The chain links TRBV6-1 to TRBJ2-1, with D maybe TRBD2 (6 bases). From germline, CDR1 is MNHNS and CDR2 SASEGT. The CDR3 is made up of 14 amino acids.